This TCR beta chain was retrieved from a study of post-analysis software for immune sequencing data. Across the study: As for disease course, relapsing-remitting, secondary progressive and progressive-relapsing multiple sclerosis were all included. Whole-study findings and limits: Samples sharing a preparation batch grouped tightly together when assessed by F measure. Versus controls, multiple sclerosis patients showed significantly lower diversity (normalized Chao1). When patients were compared with controls, a handful of TRBV segments were more frequent, TRBV5-6, TRBV5-1 and TRBV20-1 among them.

cDNA libraries for TCR beta contained unique molecular identifiers. When about 0.9 to 10 million T cells were used, they gave a few hundred thousand cDNA molecules. MiXCR was run by TCRdb on the PCR reads, yielding one entry per CDR3 protein. The table lists a few hundred thousand distinct CDR3 sequences, roughly 40% of them singletons, with 7.6% in the top ten. Germline values: CDR1 SGHTA, CDR2 FQGNSA. The V gene end was trimmed by 4 bases and the J gene end by 3 bases; junction bases not matched to a gene: 6. The CDR3 runs to 16 residues. With regard to this clonotype: Its target is not known.

Sequencing was done on a sample of blood. The sequence was collected from a girl aged 2 to 10 with multiple sclerosis. V is TRBV7-2 and J is TRBJ2-3; 11 bases align to TRBD2. DNA for the CDR3: TGTGCCAGCAGCTACGCACCTAGCGGGAGGACAGATACGCAGTATTTT. Its translation is CASSYAPSGRTDTQYF.